The 14 T cell receptor beta chains below all came from one sample that was sequenced in a study of beta chain features in type 1 diabetes. Whole-study findings and limits: TCRB CDR3s were moderately but significantly shorter in Type 1 diabetes patients in all four CD4+ subsets.

No cognate antigen is known for these TCRs. Reverse transcribing all isolated RNA meant expressed TCRB transcripts were sequenced. The data were produced by immunoSEQ multiplex PCR, yet TCRdb's version contains in-frame clones alone and is incomplete. The sample includes under 150,000 clones, approximately 15% of them seen just once. The sequenced material came from central memory CD4+ T cells from blood. Receptor source: a man between 18 and 35 years old with type 1 diabetes.

This chain links TRBV10-3 with TRBJ2-7, with TRBD2 matching 9 bases. The CDR3 spans 15 residues. The trim removed 4 bases at V and 2 bases at J, leaving 6 bases unmatched. CDR1 is ENHRY, CDR2 SYGVKD, per germline. CDR3 amino acids: CAISVTAGGTYEQYF. Here the CDR3 DNA reads TGTGCCATCAGTGTAACAGCGGGAGGAACCTACGAGCAGTACTTC.

This clone has a handful of counts. This chain links TRBV29-1 with TRBJ2-5, with TRBD2 matching 11 bases. The germline V gene has CDR1 SQVTM and CDR2 ANQGSEA. The CDR3 is made up of 16 amino acids. With 4 bases clipped from V and 3 bases from J, the junction kept 10 bases outside the gene matches. The CDR3 region has the DNA TGCAGCGTTGTTCGCGGTGCGGGACTAGCGGAAGAGACCCAGTACTTC. This encodes CSVVRGAGLAEETQYF. The full variable domain, its missing parts supplied by reference TRBV29-1 and TRBJ2-5, is SAVISQKPSRDICQRGTSLTIQCQVDSQVTMMFWYRQQPGQSLTLIATANQGSEATYESGFVIDKFPISRPNLTFSTLTVSNMSPEDSSIYLCSVVRGAGLAEETQYFGPGTRLLVL.

This clone was observed at least ten times. The chain links TRBV9 to TRBJ1-2; D perhaps matches TRBD1 (6 bases). The length of the CDR3 is 17 residues. Germline-derived CDR1 and CDR2 are SGDLS and YYNGEE. V was trimmed by 1 base and J by 4 bases, leaving 20 bases between them. Written as DNA, the CDR3 is TGTGCCAGCAGCGTACAGGAACCTCCGGGACATCGCTATGGCTACACCTTC. Its translation: CASSVQEPPGHRYGYTF.

The chain links TRBV28 to TRBJ2-3, with D unclear. V was clipped by 3 bases and J by 5 bases, with 9 bases between them. Germline V gives CDR1 MDHEN, CDR2 SYDVKM. The length of the CDR3 is 13 residues. The CDR3 is CASSFGVGDTQYF. The CDR3 nucleotides read TGTGCCAGCAGTTTTGGGGTGGGAGATACGCAGTATTTT. The full variable domain, in which reference TRBV28 and TRBJ2-3 provide the parts outside the CDR3, is DVKVTQSSRYLVKRTGEKVFLECVQDMDHENMFWYRQDPGLGLRLIYFSYDVKMKEKGDIPEGYSVSREKKERFSLILESASTNQTSMYLCASSFGVGDTQYFGPGTRLTVL.

This clone was found a few times. The chain recombines TRBV6-6 with TRBJ1-1; TRBD1 matches at 7 bases. Germline assignment: CDR1 MNHNY and CDR2 SVGAGI (reference sequence). J gave up 1 base and V 7 bases, and 6 bases lay outside the gene matches. CDR3 size: 14 residues. This CDR3 is CASTPGTANTEAFF. The CDR3 DNA sequence: TGTGCCAGCACCCCCGGGACAGCGAACACTGAAGCTTTCTTT.

This chain connects TRBV28 to TRBJ1-6; tentative D call: TRBD1 (6 bases). This CDR3 is 14 amino acids long. Germline V CDR1 and CDR2: MDHEN, SYDVKM. Trimming shortened V by 6 bases and J by 7 bases, and 13 bases separated the two germline ends. The CDR3 bases are TGTGCCAGCAGGATTGCAGGGGTAAATTCACCCCTCCACTTT. Its protein is CASRIAGVNSPLHF.

In its sample, this clone was seen a few times. This chain joins TRBV4-2 and TRBJ2-5; TRBD2 agrees at 13 bases. Germline V gene data show CDR1 as LGHNA and CDR2 as YNFKEQ. The CDR3 spans 17 residues. V lost 4 bases and J lost 4; bases outside the gene matches: 9. CDR3 region: CASSPGLAGQGRETQYF. CDR3 in DNA: TGTGCCAGCAGCCCGGGACTAGCGGGACAAGGGAGAGAGACCCAGTACTTC.

The gene calls are TRBV18 and TRBJ1-6, with D hard to call. Germline assignment: CDR1 KGHSH and CDR2 LQKENI. The CDR3 consists of 15 residues. Trimming removed 3 bases at V and 7 bases at J, with 13 bases between. DNA for the CDR3: TGTGCCAGCTCACCTACCCCGGCCCAAAATTCACCCCTCCACTTT. Its translation: CASSPTPAQNSPLHF.

This clone was counted only a few times. This sequence joins TRBV7-9 and TRBJ1-4, with D tentatively TRBD1 (5 bases). Germline V gene sequence: CDR1 SEHNR, CDR2 FQNEAQ (reference sequence). The ends were cut back, 5 bases at V and 8 bases at J, with 15 bases in the middle. This CDR3 is 14 amino acids long. CDR3 in DNA: TGTGCCAGCAGCCTCACCGGGGCTGGAGAAAAACTGTTTTTT. It specifies CASSLTGAGEKLFF.

This clone was counted once. The chain joins TRBV28 to TRBJ2-2; 7 positions agree with TRBD1. V dropped 8 bases and J dropped 5; count of bases not matched to a gene: 8. There are 14 residues in the CDR3. Germline CDR1 MDHEN, CDR2 SYDVKM. In DNA, the CDR3 is TGTGCCAGCCGACCGGGACAGTCTACCGGGGAGCTGTTTTTT. Its translation: CASRPGQSTGELFF.

This clone showed up just a few times. The rearrangement links TRBV10-3 to TRBJ2-4; D might be TRBD1 (6 bases). From germline, CDR1 is ENHRY and CDR2 SYGVKD. V shed 11 bases and J shed 8 bases, with 16 bases lying between them. CDR3 size: 12 residues. The CDR3 sequence: CASTDSRDIQYF. CDR3 in DNA: TGTGCCTCTACGGACAGTCGGGACATTCAGTACTTC.

The chain uses TRBV19 and TRBJ2-6, with D unclear. The CDR3 extends over 15 amino acids. V lost 7 bases and J lost 0, with 10 bases in between. Germline V gene data show CDR1 as LNHDA and CDR2 as SQIVND (reference sequence). CDR3 in DNA: TGTGCCAGTACTCCCCTATTCTCTGGGGCCAACGTCCTGACTTTC. Its protein product is CASTPLFSGANVLTF.

This chain joins TRBV7-9 and TRBJ2-3, with 7 positions matching TRBD2. This CDR3 spans 15 amino acids. Germline assignment: CDR1 SEHNR and CDR2 FQNEAQ (reference sequence). The trim removed 5 bases at V and 1 base at J, leaving 6 bases unmatched. The chain's CDR3 is CASSLPSGGTDTQYF. The CDR3 DNA sequence: TGTGCCAGCAGCCTGCCTAGCGGCGGCACAGATACGCAGTATTTT.

This clone was counted ten times or more. This rearrangement joins TRBV30 to TRBJ2-1, with D maybe TRBD2 (7 bases). CDR1 is GTSNPN, CDR2 SVGIG, per germline (reference sequence). This CDR3 has 14 amino acids. The V gene lost 3 bases and the J gene lost 10 bases, with 19 bases spanning the gap. This CDR3 reads CAWRHGGAIREQFF. The CDR3 coding sequence is TGTGCCTGGAGGCATGGGGGGGCCATACGGGAGCAGTTCTTC.